This T cell receptor (beta chain) was retrieved from a study of blood T cell repertoires in COVID-19. Study background: COVID-19 samples from acute and convalescent phases originated in the United States, Italy and Spain. PBMCs, B-cell-depleted T cells, or T cells provided the cDNA or gDNA that made up the material.

Original methodology: Cell counts per sample came from amplifying reference gene primers. Sequenced by immunoSEQ multiplex PCR; TCRdb stores in-frame clones only, minus some. The D gene and trimming were derived from the DNA, and the V and J assignments and clone size from that table. Of a few hundred thousand clones in the sample, about 88% were seen once. The length of the CDR3 is 15 residues. Germline V CDR1 and CDR2: MDHEN, SYDVKM. V was cut by 3 bases and J by 1 base, with 10 bases left in between. V and J are TRBV28 and TRBJ1-5; D remains unclear. The sequence was collected from a man aged 35-49 years with active or convalescent COVID-19. The sequencing sample was made of peripheral blood. CDR3 in DNA: TGTGCCAGCAGTTTTTTAAGCGGGAGCAATCAGCCCCAGCATTTT. It yields the protein CASSFLSGSNQPQHF. The full variable domain, completed using reference TRBV28 and TRBJ1-5, is DVKVTQSSRYLVKRTGEKVFLECVQDMDHENMFWYRQDPGLGLRLIYFSYDVKMKEKGDIPEGYSVSREKKERFSLILESASTNQTSMYLCASSFLSGSNQPQHFGDGTRLSIL.